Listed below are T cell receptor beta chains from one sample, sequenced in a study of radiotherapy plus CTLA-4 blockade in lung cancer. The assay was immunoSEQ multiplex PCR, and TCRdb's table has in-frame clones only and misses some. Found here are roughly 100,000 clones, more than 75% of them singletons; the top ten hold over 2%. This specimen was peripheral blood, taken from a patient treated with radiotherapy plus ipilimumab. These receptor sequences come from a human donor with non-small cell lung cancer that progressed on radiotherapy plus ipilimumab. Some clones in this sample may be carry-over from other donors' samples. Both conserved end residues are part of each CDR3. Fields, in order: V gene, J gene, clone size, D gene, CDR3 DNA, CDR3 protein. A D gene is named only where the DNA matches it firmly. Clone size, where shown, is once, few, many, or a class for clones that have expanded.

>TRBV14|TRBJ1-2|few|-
TGTGCCAGCAGCCGATCAGGGTATCATGGCTACACCTTC
CASSRSGYHGYTF
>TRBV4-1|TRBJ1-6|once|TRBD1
TGCGCCAGCAGCCCCCTCGGACAGGGTGGATCACCCCTCCACTTT
CASSPLGQGGSPLHF
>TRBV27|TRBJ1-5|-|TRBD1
TGTGCCAGCAGTCTGACAGGGTATGATCGGCCCCAGCATTTT
CASSLTGYDRPQHF
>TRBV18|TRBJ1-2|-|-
TGTGCCAGCTCACCAAACCGCGAGGTTAACTATGGCTACACCTTC
CASSPNREVNYGYTF
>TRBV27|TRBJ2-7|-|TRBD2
TGTGCCAGCACCCTGACTAGCGGGGGTCAATACGAGCAGTACTTC
CASTLTSGGQYEQYF
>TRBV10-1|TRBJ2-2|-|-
TGCGCCAGCAGTCAAACGAGGTATGGGATGGGACTTCGTACCGGGGAGCTGTTTTTT
CASSQTRYGMGLRTGELFF
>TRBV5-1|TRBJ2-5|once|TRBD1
TGCGCCAGCGGGGACACAGGGGCTCCCCAAGAGACCCAGTACTTC
CASGDTGAPQETQYF
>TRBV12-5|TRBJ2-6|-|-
TGTGCTAGTGGACAGGGTAGTGGGGCCAACGTCCTGACTTTC
CASGQGSGANVLTF
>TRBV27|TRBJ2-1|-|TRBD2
TGTGCCAGCCTTGGGGGGGGAGGCGGCGAGCAGTTCTTC
CASLGGGGGEQFF
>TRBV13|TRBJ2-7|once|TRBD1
TGTGCCAGCAGCGGAATCACAGGGGATCGGCAGTACTTC
CASSGITGDRQYF
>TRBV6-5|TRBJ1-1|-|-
TGTGCCAGCAGAGAACAGGGTTTTACTGAAGCTTTCTTT
CASREQGFTEAFF
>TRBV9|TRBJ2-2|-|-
TGTGCCAGCAGCGTAAGCGGAAACACCGGGGAGCTGTTTTTT
CASSVSGNTGELFF
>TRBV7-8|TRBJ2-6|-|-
TGTGCCAGCAGCTTAGGGCCAGGGGCCCCTTTTGGGGCCAACGTCCTGACTTTC
CASSLGPGAPFGANVLTF
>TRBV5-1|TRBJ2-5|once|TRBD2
TGCGCCAGCAGCCTTTGGACTAGCGGGGTACAAGAGACCCAGTACTTC
CASSLWTSGVQETQYF
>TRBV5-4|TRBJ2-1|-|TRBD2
TGTGCCAGCACCCTTACTAGCGGGGGAGGCAATGAGCAGTTCTTC
CASTLTSGGGNEQFF
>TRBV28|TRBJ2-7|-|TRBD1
TGTGCCAGCAGTGTGGTCCGGGACAGGGAAGTTCCCGGCTCCTACGAGCAGTACTTC
CASSVVRDREVPGSYEQYF
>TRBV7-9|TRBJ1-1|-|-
TGTGCCAGCAGCACCACCGGGCCCTTGGTAGGAGCTTTCTTT
CASSTTGPLVGAFF
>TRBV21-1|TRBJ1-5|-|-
TGTGCCAGCAGCAAAGAATCTTGGCAGAGGAGCAATCAGCCCCAGCATTTT
CASSKESWQRSNQPQHF
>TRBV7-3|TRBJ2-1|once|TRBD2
TGTGCCAGCAGCTTAAAAGGGACTAGGATCAATGAGCAGCTCTTC
CASSLKGTRINEQLF
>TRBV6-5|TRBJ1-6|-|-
-
CASRYFGPGNSPLHF
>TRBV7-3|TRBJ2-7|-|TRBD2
TGTGCCAGCAGCTTGCATAGCGGGATGTCCTACGAGCAGTACTTC
CASSLHSGMSYEQYF
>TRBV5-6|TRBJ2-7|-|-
TGTGCCAGCAGCTTTACAGGGATCGAGCAGTACTTC
CASSFTGIEQYF
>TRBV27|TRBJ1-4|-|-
TGTGCCAGCAGTCCTACAGGGTATTTTGAAAAACTGTTTTTT
CASSPTGYFEKLFF
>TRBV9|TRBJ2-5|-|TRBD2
TGTGCCAGCAGCGTAATAAGTAGCGGGGGCTCAGAGACCCAGTACTTC
CASSVISSGGSETQYF
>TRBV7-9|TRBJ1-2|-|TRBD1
TGTGCCAGCAGCCGGGACAGGGGGGCTTTGGGCGCCAGCTACACCTTC
CASSRDRGALGASYTF
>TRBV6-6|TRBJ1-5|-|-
TGTGCCAGCAGTCCACCGGGACGGACAAGTCTATCCCAGCATTTT
CASSPPGRTSLSQHF
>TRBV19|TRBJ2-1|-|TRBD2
TGTGCCAGTAGTATAGGCGGGGGGGCCTTGAGTAAGTCCTACAATGAGCAGTTCTTC
CASSIGGGALSKSYNEQFF
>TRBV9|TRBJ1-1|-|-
TGTGCCAGCAGCGTAGAGGTTTCGGGCTCTGAAGCTTTCTTT
CASSVEVSGSEAFF
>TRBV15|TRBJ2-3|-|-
TGTGCCACCAGCAGAGATCGGGTTGCGCGGGGACCCACAGATACGCAGTATTTT
CATSRDRVARGPTDTQYF
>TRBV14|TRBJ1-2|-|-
TGTGCCAGCAGCCAAGGGCAGGGTATCAACTATGGCTACACCTTC
CASSQGQGINYGYTF
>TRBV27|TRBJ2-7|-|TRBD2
TGTGCCAGCAGTCCCCCCGGGGGGAACCGCTACGAGCAGTACTTC
CASSPPGGNRYEQYF
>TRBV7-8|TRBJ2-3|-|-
TGTGCCAGCAGCTTACGTCAGGAGGGGGCCCCAGATACGCAGTATTTT
CASSLRQEGAPDTQYF
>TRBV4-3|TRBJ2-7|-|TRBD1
TGCGCCAGCAGCCAAGATGGCAGGGGGCCCGGCGAGCAGTACTTC
CASSQDGRGPGEQYF
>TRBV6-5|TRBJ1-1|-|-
TGTGCCAGCAGTAGGGCCTCTGAAGCTTTCTTT
CASSRASEAFF
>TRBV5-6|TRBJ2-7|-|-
TGTGCCAGCAGCTCAGGACTGCGCTACGAGCAGTACTTC
CASSSGLRYEQYF
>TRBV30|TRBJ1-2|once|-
TGTGCCGTCTCGGGCGGGGGGCATGGCTATGGCTACACCTTC
CAVSGGGHGYGYTF
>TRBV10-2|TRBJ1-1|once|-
TGCGCCAGCAGCACCGGGGGCACTGAAGCTTTCTTT
CASSTGGTEAFF
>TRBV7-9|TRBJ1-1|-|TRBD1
TGTGCCAGCAGCCTAAAGGACAGGGCCCGAGCTTTCTTT
CASSLKDRARAFF
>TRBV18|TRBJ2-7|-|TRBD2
TGTGCCAGCTCACCCATAGCGGGAGGCTACGAGCAGTACTTC
CASSPIAGGYEQYF
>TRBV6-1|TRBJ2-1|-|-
TGTGCCAGCAGTGTCCACCCCGACAATGAGCAGTTCTTC
CASSVHPDNEQFF
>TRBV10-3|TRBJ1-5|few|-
TGTGCCATCAGTGATTCGGGGAGAAGCAATCAGCCCCAGCATTTT
CAISDSGRSNQPQHF
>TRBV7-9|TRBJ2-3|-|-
TGTGCCAGCAGCTTACCGGATACCTGGCCAGATACGCAGTATTTT
CASSLPDTWPDTQYF
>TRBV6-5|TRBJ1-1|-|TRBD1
TGTGCCAGCAGTTATGCCAGGGGGCAAGCTTTCTTT
CASSYARGQAFF